This is a list of T cell receptor beta chains from one sample in a study of OX40 agonist ivuxolimab in advanced cancers. Some clones are missing from TCRdb's copy, which holds only in-frame ones; the method was immunoSEQ multiplex PCR. Seen here are some 83,000 clones, around 86% observed once, and the top ten hold 1.9%. The sample in question was CD4+ or CD8+ T cells sorted from blood, obtained in a trial of the OX40 agonist ivuxolimab. These receptors were collected from an adult with an advanced solid tumor such as melanoma, head and neck, liver or kidney cancer. Both conserved end residues are part of each CDR3. D genes are given only for firm matches. Expanded clones are given a class, and other clones once, few, many or no size at all.

TRBJ2-5 TRBV30 TRBD2 - TGTGCCTCTAACGGACTAGCGGGATCACAGACCCAGTACTTC CASNGLAGSQTQYF
TRBJ1-3 TRBV28 TRBD1 - TGTGCCAGCAGTCAAGCCCTAGGGGGCGAAAACACCATATATTTT CASSQALGGENTIYF
TRBJ1-6 TRBV28 - once TGTGCCAGCAGTCCCGGAGGCGGCAATTCACCCCTCCACTTT CASSPGGGNSPLHF
TRBJ2-6 TRBV23-1 - - TGCGCCAGCAGTCAAGGGACAACCTCTGGGGCCAACGTCCTGACTTTC CASSQGTTSGANVLTF
TRBJ2-7 TRBV28 - - TGTGCCAGCAGTTTATACTCCACAGTTTCCTACGAGCAGTACTTC CASSLYSTVSYEQYF
TRBJ1-5 TRBV6-1 TRBD1 - TGTGCCAGCAGTGTCACCGGGACAGGGGTGGTAGATTGGCCCCAGCATTTT CASSVTGTGVVDWPQHF
TRBJ1-5 TRBV6-6 - - TGTGCCAGCAGTTCCCCAGGCCGGGCCCAGCATTTT CASSSPGRAQHF
TRBJ1-5 TRBV28 TRBD1 - TGTGCCAGCAGTCGGCGGGGGCAGGGGGCGGATCAGCCCCAGCATTTT CASSRRGQGADQPQHF
TRBJ1-1 TRBV5-6 - - TGTGCCAGCAGCTTGGGTACAGGACCCGGGGCTTTCTTT CASSLGTGPGAFF
TRBJ2-7 TRBV4-3 TRBD2 - TGCGCCAGCAGCCAAGGACGAAATAGCGGGAGTAAGCAGTACTTC CASSQGRNSGSKQYF
TRBJ2-1 TRBV19 TRBD2 - TGTGCCAGTAGTTTTCTAGCGGACCCCTACAATGAGCAGTTCTTC CASSFLADPYNEQFF
TRBJ2-7 TRBV4-2 TRBD2 once TGTGCCAGCAGCCAAAGACTAGCGGGAGACCACGAGCAGTACTTC CASSQRLAGDHEQYF
TRBJ2-7 TRBV10-1 - - TGCGCCAGCATTGGCAGACGGTCCGAGCAGTACTTC CASIGRRSEQYF
TRBJ2-7 TRBV28 - - TGTGCCAGCAGTCCCATAGCTCGCGAGCAGTACTTC CASSPIAREQYF
TRBJ1-5 TRBV19 - - TGTGCCAGTAGTATATTGAGGGGTCAGCAGGTCGGCAATCAGCCCCAGCATTTT CASSILRGQQVGNQPQHF
TRBJ2-1 TRBV10-1 - - TGCGCCAGGCCGGGAAGGTACAATGAGCAGTTCTTC CARPGRYNEQFF
TRBJ1-4 TRBV5-1 TRBD1 - TGCGCCAGCAGCCCAGGGGGGACAGTAGAAAAACTGTTTTTT CASSPGGTVEKLFF
TRBJ2-5 TRBV5-1 - - TGCGCCAGCAGCTTGGCCACAGGGCCCGAAGAGACCCAGTACTTC CASSLATGPEETQYF
TRBJ1-1 TRBV7-2 - - TGTGCCAGCAGCCCCACCACAGGTCTGGGGAACACTGAAGCTTTCTTT CASSPTTGLGNTEAFF
TRBJ1-5 TRBV18 - few TGTGCCAGCTCAATGACGATGGTGGCCCAAGGTAATAGCAATCAGCCCCAGCATTTT CASSMTMVAQGNSNQPQHF
TRBJ2-2 TRBV5-1 - few TGCGCCAGCAGCCCTTCGGGCGGGCGGACCGGGGAGCTGTTTTTT CASSPSGGRTGELFF
TRBJ1-5 TRBV4-2 TRBD1 once TGTGCCAGCAGCCACCCGGGACAGAATCAGCCCCAGCATTTT CASSHPGQNQPQHF
TRBJ1-1 TRBV7-9 - - TGTGCCAGCACCCGGTTTAACACTGAAGCTTTCTTT CASTRFNTEAFF
TRBJ2-1 TRBV18 TRBD2 - TGTGCCAGCTCACCTGGACTAGCGGGGCGCAATGAGCAGTTCTTC CASSPGLAGRNEQFF
TRBJ2-2 TRBV7-3 - - TGTGCCAGCAGTCTCGACAGACAGAACACCGGGGAGCTGTTTTTT CASSLDRQNTGELFF
TRBJ1-1 TRBV7-9 TRBD1 - TGTGCCAGCAGTCAGACAGGGGACGGCACTGAAGCTTTCTTT CASSQTGDGTEAFF
TRBJ2-1 TRBV29-1 - once TGCAGCGGTGACCGTATTGGTGAGCAGTTCTTC CSGDRIGEQFF